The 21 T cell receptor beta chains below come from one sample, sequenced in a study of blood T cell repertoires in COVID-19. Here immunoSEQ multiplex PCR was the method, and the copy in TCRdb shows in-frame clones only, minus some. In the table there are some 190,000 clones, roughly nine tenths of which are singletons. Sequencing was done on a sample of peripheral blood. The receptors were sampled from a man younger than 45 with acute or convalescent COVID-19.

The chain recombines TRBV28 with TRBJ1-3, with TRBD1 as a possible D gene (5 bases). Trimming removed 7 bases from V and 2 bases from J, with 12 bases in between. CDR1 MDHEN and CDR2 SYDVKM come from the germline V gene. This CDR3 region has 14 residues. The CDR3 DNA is TGTGCCAGCACCGGGGGACTTCCTGGAAACACCATATATTTT. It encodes CASTGGLPGNTIYF.

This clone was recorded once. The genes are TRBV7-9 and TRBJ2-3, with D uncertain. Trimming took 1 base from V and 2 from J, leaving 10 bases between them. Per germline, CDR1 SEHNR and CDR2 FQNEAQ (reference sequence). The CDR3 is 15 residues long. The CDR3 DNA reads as TGTGCCAGCAGCTTAGGAGGATCCGTCACAGATACGCAGTATTTT. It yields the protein CASSLGGSVTDTQYF.

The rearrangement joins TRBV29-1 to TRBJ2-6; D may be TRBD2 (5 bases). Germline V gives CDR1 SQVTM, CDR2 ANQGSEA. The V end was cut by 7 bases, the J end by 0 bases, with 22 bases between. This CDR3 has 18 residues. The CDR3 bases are TGCAGCGCCTCTCGGTGTGGTAGCGAGTCCTCTGGGGCCAACGTCCTGACTTTC. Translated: CSASRCGSESSGANVLTF.

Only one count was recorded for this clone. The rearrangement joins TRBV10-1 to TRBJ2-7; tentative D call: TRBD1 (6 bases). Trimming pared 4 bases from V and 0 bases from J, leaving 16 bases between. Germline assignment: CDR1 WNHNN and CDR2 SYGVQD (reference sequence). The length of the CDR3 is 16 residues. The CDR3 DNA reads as TGCGCCAGCAGTGGTGGCCGGGACACCAACTCCTACGAGCAGTACTTC. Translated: CASSGGRDTNSYEQYF.

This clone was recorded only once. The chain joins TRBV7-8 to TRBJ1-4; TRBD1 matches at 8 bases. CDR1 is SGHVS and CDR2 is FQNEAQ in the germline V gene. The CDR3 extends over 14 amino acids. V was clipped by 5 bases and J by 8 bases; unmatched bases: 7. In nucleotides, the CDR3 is TGTGCCAGCAGCGGGACAGGTGTTGTCGAAAAACTGTTTTTT. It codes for CASSGTGVVEKLFF. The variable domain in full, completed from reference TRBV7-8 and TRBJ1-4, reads GAGVSQSPRYKVAKRGQDVALRCDPISGHVSLFWYQQALGQGPEFLTYFQNEAQLDKSGLPSDRFFAERPEGSVSTLKIQRTQQEDSAVYLCASSGTGVVEKLFFGSGTQLSVL.

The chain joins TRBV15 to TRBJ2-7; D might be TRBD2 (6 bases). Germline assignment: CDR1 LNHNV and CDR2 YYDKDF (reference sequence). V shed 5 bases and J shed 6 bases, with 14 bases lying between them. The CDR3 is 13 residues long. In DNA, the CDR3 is TGTGCCACCAGCGCTCCCTCGGGGGTCGAGCAGTACTTC. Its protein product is CATSAPSGVEQYF.

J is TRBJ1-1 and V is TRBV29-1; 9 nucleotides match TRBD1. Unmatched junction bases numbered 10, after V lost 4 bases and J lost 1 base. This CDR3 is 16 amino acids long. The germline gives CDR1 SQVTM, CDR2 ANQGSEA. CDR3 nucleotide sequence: TGCAGCGTTGGCGGCGGACAGGGGACTAGGAACACTGAAGCTTTCTTT. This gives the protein CSVGGGQGTRNTEAFF.

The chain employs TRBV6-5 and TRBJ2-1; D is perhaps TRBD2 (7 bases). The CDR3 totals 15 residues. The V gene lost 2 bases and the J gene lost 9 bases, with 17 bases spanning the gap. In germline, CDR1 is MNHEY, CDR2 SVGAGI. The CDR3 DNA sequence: TGTGCCAGCAGTTACGGTGGGGGGGGCCGTAGTGAGCAGTTCTTC. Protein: CASSYGGGGRSEQFF.

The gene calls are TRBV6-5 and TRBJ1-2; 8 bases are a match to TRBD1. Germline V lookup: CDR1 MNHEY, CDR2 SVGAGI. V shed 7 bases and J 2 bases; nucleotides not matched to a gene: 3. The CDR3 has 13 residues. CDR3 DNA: TGTGCCAGCACCCGACAGGGGAACTATGGCTACACCTTC. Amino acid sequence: CASTRQGNYGYTF.

CDR3 sequence (DNA): TGTGCCAGCAGCCCTGACAGGTTTCGGAACACCATATATTTT. It is translated as CASSPDRFRNTIYF. This rearrangement joins TRBV5-6 to TRBJ1-3, with TRBD1 as a possible D gene (6 bases). Trimming left V 4 bases short and J 7 bases short, with 15 bases between. Germline V gives CDR1 SGHDT, CDR2 YYEEEE. The CDR3 spans 14 residues.

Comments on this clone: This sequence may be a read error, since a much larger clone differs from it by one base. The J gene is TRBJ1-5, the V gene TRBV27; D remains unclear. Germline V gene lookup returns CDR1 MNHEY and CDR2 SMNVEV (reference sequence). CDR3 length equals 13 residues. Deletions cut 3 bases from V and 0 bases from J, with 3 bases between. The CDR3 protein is CASSFYSNQPQHF. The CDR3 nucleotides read TGTGCCAGCAGTTTTTATAGCAATCAGCCCCAGCATTTT.

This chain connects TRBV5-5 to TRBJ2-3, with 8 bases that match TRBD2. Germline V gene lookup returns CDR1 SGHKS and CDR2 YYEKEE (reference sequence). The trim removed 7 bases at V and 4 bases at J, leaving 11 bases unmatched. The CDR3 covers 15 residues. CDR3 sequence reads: CASGVAGRYPDTQYF. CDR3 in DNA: TGTGCCAGCGGGGTAGCGGGAAGGTACCCAGATACGCAGTATTTT.

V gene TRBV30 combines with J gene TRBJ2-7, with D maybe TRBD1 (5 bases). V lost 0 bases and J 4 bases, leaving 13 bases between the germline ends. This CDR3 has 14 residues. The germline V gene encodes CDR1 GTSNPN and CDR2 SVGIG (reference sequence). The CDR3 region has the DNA TGTGCCTGGAGTGTTTTAGGGGCGAGGTACGAGCAGTACTTC. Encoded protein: CAWSVLGARYEQYF.

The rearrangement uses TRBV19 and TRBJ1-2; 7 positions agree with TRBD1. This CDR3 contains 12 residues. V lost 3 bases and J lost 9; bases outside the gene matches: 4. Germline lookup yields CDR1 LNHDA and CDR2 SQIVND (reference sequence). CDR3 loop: CASSMDRRSYTF. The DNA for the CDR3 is TGTGCCAGTAGTATGGACAGGAGAAGCTACACCTTC.

The CDR3 sequence is CASSVGLRGGVAGVNEKLFF. The CDR3 DNA reads TGTGCCAGCAGCGTAGGTTTGAGAGGAGGTGTGGCAGGGGTGAATGAAAAACTGTTTTTT. The chain links TRBV9 to TRBJ1-4; perhaps TRBD1 as D (6 bases). V was shortened by 0 bases and J by 5 bases, with 26 bases between the two germline ends. Germline V gene lookup returns CDR1 SGDLS and CDR2 YYNGEE. The CDR3 is made up of 20 amino acids.

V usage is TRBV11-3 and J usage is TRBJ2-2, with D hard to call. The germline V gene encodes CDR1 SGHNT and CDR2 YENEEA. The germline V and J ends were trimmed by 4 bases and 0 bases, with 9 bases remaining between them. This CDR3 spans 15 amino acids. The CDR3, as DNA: TGTGCCAGCAGCTCGATGGGCGCGAACACCGGGGAGCTGTTTTTT. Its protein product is CASSSMGANTGELFF.

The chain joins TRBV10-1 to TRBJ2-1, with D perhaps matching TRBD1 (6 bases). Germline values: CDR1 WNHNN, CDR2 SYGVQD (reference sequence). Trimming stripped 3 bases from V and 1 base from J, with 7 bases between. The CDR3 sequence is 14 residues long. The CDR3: CASSDQGSYNEQFF. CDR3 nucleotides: TGCGCCAGCAGTGACCAGGGGTCCTACAATGAGCAGTTCTTC.

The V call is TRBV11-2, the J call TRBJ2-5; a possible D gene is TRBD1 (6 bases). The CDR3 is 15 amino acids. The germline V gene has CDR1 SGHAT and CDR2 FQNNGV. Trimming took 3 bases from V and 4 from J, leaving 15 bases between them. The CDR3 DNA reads TGTGCCAGCAGCTTCTCCGGGACACGCCGAGAGACCCAGTACTTC. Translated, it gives CASSFSGTRRETQYF.

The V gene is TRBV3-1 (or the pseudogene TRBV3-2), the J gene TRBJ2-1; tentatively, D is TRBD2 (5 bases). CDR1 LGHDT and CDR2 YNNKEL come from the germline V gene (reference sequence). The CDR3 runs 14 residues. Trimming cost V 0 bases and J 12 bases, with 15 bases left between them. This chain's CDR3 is CASSQDRSRAGQFF. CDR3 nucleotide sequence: TGTGCCAGCAGCCAAGATAGGTCTAGGGCGGGGCAGTTCTTC.

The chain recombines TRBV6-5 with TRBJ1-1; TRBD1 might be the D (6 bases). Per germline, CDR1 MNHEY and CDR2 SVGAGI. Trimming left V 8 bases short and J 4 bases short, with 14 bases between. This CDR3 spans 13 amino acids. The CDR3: CASSQGRVTEAFF. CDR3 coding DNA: TGTGCCAGCTCCCAGGGGAGGGTCACTGAAGCTTTCTTT.

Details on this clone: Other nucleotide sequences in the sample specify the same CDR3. As DNA, the CDR3 is TGTGCCAGCAGTTTAGACAGGGGGACAGATACGCAGTATTTT. Protein product: CASSLDRGTDTQYF. The genes are TRBV27 and TRBJ2-3, with 9 bases aligning to TRBD1. V was pared by 2 bases and J by 3 bases, with 0 bases of the junction left unmatched. Germline CDR1 reads MNHEY; CDR2 reads SMNVEV (reference sequence). CDR3 length: 14 amino acids.